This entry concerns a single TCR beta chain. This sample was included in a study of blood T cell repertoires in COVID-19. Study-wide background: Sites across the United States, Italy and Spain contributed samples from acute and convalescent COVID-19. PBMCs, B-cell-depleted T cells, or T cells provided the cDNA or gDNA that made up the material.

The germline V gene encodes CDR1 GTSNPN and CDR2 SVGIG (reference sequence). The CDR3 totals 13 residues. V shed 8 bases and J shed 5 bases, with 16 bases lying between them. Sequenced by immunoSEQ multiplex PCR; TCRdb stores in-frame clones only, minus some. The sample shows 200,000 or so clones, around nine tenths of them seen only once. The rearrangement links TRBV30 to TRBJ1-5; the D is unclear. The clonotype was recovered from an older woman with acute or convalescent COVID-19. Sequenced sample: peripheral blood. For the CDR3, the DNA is TGTGCCGCGGGGAGTTCGAGGGATCAGCCCCAGCATTTT. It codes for CAAGSSRDQPQHF.